A selection of T cell receptor beta chains follows, all from one sample in a study of early T cells in non-severe SARS-CoV-2 infection. TCRdb re-analysed the 5' RACE reads in MiXCR, keeping a single row per CDR3 protein. The repertoire has more than 80,000 distinct CDR3 sequences, around 13% of them found once; the top ten carry over 1.2%. The sequenced material came from whole blood. These TCRs come from an adult who was a healthcare worker with PCR-confirmed SARS-CoV-2 infection or an uninfected control (not recorded which). The CDR3 runs from the conserved cysteine through the conserved F or W. A D gene is named only where the DNA matches it firmly. Clone size appears in some rows only: once, few, many, or a class for an expanded clone.

cdr3_length j_call d_call v_call clone_size cdr3_aa cdr3_nt
12 TRBJ2-2 . TRBV7-8 . CASSLGRVELFF TGTGCCAGCAGCTTAGGCAGGGTGGAGCTGTTTTTT
19 TRBJ1-6 TRBD1 TRBV4-1 . CASSQDSGTASSYNSPLHF TGCGCCAGCAGCCAAGACAGTGGGACAGCGAGCTCCTATAATTCACCCCTCCACTTT
15 TRBJ2-7 . TRBV4-1 few CASSQEAQGGWEQYF TGCGCCAGCAGCCAAGAGGCACAGGGTGGCTGGGAGCAGTACTTC
16 TRBJ2-3 . TRBV6-1 . CASSHRAGSSTDTQYF TGTGCCAGCAGTCACAGGGCTGGGTCTAGCACAGATACGCAGTATTTT
13 TRBJ2-3 . TRBV5-1 few CASRIRGTDTQYF TGCGCCAGTAGGATCCGTGGCACAGATACGCAGTATTTT
16 TRBJ2-5 . TRBV9 many CASSVGGTSHQETQYF TGTGCCAGCAGCGTAGGGGGGACCAGCCACCAAGAGACCCAGTACTTC
14 TRBJ1-1 . TRBV18 many CASLPGRGNTEAFF TGTGCCAGCTTACCAGGAAGGGGGAACACTGAAGCTTTCTTT
18 TRBJ2-2 TRBD2 TRBV9 . CASSVAVSGGRNTGELFF TGTGCCAGCAGCGTAGCTGTTAGCGGGGGGCGGAACACCGGGGAGCTGTTTTTT
13 TRBJ1-4 TRBD1 TRBV20-1 many CSASQGALEKLFF TGCAGTGCTAGTCAGGGGGCTCTTGAAAAACTGTTTTTT
13 TRBJ2-3 TRBD1 TRBV11-2 many CASSIPGGDTQYF TGTGCCAGCAGCATCCCAGGGGGAGATACGCAGTATTTT
14 TRBJ1-1 . TRBV9 few CASSVSGGGTEAFF TGTGCCAGCAGCGTTAGTGGGGGGGGCACTGAAGCTTTCTTT